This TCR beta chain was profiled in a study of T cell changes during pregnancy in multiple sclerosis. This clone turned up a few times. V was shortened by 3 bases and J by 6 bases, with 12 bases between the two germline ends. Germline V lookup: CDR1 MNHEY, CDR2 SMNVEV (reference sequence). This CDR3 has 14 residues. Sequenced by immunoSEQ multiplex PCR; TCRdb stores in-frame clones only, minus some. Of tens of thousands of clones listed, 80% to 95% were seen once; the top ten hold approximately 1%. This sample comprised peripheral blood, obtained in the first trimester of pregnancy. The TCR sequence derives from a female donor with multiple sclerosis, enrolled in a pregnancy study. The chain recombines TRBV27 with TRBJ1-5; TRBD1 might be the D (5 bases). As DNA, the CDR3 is TGTGCCAGCAGTTTTGGAGGGGTGGCTCAGCCCCAGCATTTT. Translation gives CASSFGGVAQPQHF.